This T cell receptor (beta chain) was recovered during a study of OX40 agonist ivuxolimab in advanced cancers. Turning to the study itself: Ivuxolimab was administered intravenously to patients at 0.01 to 10 mg/kg every 2 weeks. Three individuals attained partial responses, comprising one hepatocellular carcinoma case and two cutaneous melanoma cases.

Profiling relied on immunoSEQ multiplex PCR, and the TCRdb table lists in-frame clones only, not all of them. The data hold around 80,000 clones, with around 82% observed a single time. Sequences were derived from CD4+ or CD8+ T cells sorted from blood, sampled in a trial of the OX40 agonist ivuxolimab. The sequence was collected from an adult with an advanced solid tumor such as melanoma, head and neck, liver or kidney cancer.

CDR3 residues: CASTRTGGYEQYF. CDR3 DNA sequence: TGTGCCAGCACCCGGACAGGGGGCTACGAGCAGTACTTC. V and J are TRBV6-5 and TRBJ2-7; 10 bases fit TRBD1. The germline V gene has CDR1 MNHEY and CDR2 SVGAGI. The CDR3 contains 13 residues. V dropped 7 bases and J dropped 3; count of bases not matched to a gene: 3.